This T cell receptor beta chain was sequenced in a study of blood T cell repertoires in COVID-19. Turning to the study itself: PBMCs, B-cell-depleted T cells, or T cells provided the cDNA or gDNA that made up the material.

V lost 6 bases to trimming and J lost 5 bases, with 16 bases between them. In germline, CDR1 is KGHDR, CDR2 SFDVKD. This CDR3 has 16 amino acids. The assay was immunoSEQ multiplex PCR, and TCRdb's table has in-frame clones only and misses some. The repertoire holds 200,000 to 250,000 clones, with approximately 90% as singletons. Ages ranged from about 18 to 89 years, with residence in some 25 US areas. Categorization into cohorts depended on clinical history that participants reported. This receptor was taken from a man aged 30-40 years who had recovered from COVID-19. Sequencing was carried out using PBMCs or T cells enriched from blood (not recorded which). The V and J genes are TRBV24-1 and TRBJ1-6; unclear D gene. The CDR3 nucleotides read TGTGCCACCAGTCGGGTTGTGGGTAGCCATAATTCACCCCTCCACTTT. This sequence encodes CATSRVVGSHNSPLHF.